The 26 T cell receptor beta chains listed next were all sequenced from one sample in a study of CD8 T cells in ankylosing spondylitis. Their antigen targets remain unknown. Findings of the study overall: Ankylosing spondylitis blood appeared to carry a characteristic TCR beta motif of several highly homologous variants.

TCRdb re-called the 5' RACE reads with MiXCR, one entry per CDR3 protein. The table includes over 200,000 distinct CDR3 sequences, about 18% detected once. Sequencing used blood, either unsorted or a sorted T cell fraction (not recorded which). Source of these receptors: a male donor with ankylosing spondylitis.

The chain combines TRBV6-5 with TRBJ2-5, with TRBD2 matching over 9 bases. Germline V gives CDR1 MNHEY, CDR2 SVGAGI. This CDR3 contains 15 residues. V was pared by 1 base and J by 5 bases, with 5 bases of the junction left unmatched. The CDR3, as DNA: TGTGCCAGCAGTTACTACGGCGGGGGGGCGGAGACCCAGTACTTC. Amino acids: CASSYYGGGAETQYF.

This sequence joins TRBV27 and TRBJ2-7; no definite D call. Germline CDR1 MNHEY, CDR2 SMNVEV (reference sequence). This CDR3 has 14 amino acids. V lost 5 bases and J lost 0, with 11 bases in between. The chain's CDR3 is CASSKDGPSYEQYF. CDR3 DNA sequence: TGTGCCAGCAGTAAAGATGGGCCCTCCTACGAGCAGTACTTC.

In this sample, this clonotype turned up a few times. V gene TRBV24-1 combines with J gene TRBJ1-2; 9 bases are shared with TRBD1. From germline, CDR1 is KGHDR and CDR2 SFDVKD. The CDR3 is made up of 18 amino acids. With V trimmed by 1 base and J by 4 bases, 12 bases remained unmatched. CDR3 sequence reads: CATSDLGGRDRDGYGYTF. The CDR3 DNA follows: TGTGCCACCAGTGATTTAGGGGGCCGGGACAGGGACGGCTATGGCTACACCTTC.

This clonotype was seen repeatedly, ten times or more. The rearrangement uses TRBV5-1 and TRBJ2-1; 10 bases align to TRBD1. CDR1 and CDR2 (germline): SGHRS, YFSETQ. Trimming at V came to 3 bases and at J to 3 bases, leaving 3 bases not matched to a gene. The CDR3 is 15 amino acids. DNA of the CDR3: TGCGCCAGCAGCTACGGACAGGGGGGCTACAATGAGCAGTTCTTC. It codes for CASSYGQGGYNEQFF.

This chain uses TRBV9 with TRBJ2-3; 8 bases are a match to TRBD1. The CDR3 has 16 amino acids. V trimming: 3 bases; J trimming: 0 bases; junction bases outside the gene matches: 6. Per the germline V gene, CDR1 is SGDLS and CDR2 is YYNGEE. CDR3 amino acids: CASSAGQGTSTDTQYF. CDR3 nucleotides: TGTGCCAGCAGCGCCGGACAGGGAACGAGCACAGATACGCAGTATTTT.

The chain employs TRBV28 and TRBJ2-7, with 7 bases identical to TRBD1. J gave up 2 bases and V 5 bases, and 6 bases lay outside the gene matches. The CDR3 length is 14 residues. Germline V gene lookup returns CDR1 MDHEN and CDR2 SYDVKM. The DNA of the CDR3 is TGTGCCAGCAGTGCGTCCGGGACAGCCTACGAGCAGTACTTC. It translates to CASSASGTAYEQYF. The entire variable domain, with the rest obtained from reference TRBV28 and TRBJ2-7, is as follows: DVKVTQSSRYLVKRTGEKVFLECVQDMDHENMFWYRQDPGLGLRLIYFSYDVKMKEKGDIPEGYSVSREKKERFSLILESASTNQTSMYLCASSASGTAYEQYFGPGTRLTVT.

V gene TRBV12-3 or TRBV12-4 combines with J gene TRBJ1-2; D uncertain. The CDR3 extends over 13 amino acids. V lost 3 bases to trimming and J lost 6 bases, with 11 bases between them. Written as DNA, the CDR3 is TGTGCCAGCAGTTTTAGTCGTGGGGATGGCTACACCTTC. This codes for CASSFSRGDGYTF.

There are a few counts of this clonotype. The V gene is TRBV5-1, the J gene TRBJ1-1; 11 positions agree with TRBD1. CDR3 length: 17 residues. Losses at the gene ends were 4 bases for V and 3 bases for J; bases not matched to a gene: 11. Germline lookup yields CDR1 SGHRS and CDR2 YFSETQ. For the CDR3, the DNA is TGCGCCAGCAGCCCCGCAGGACAGGGGGCTTTGGACACTGAAGCTTTCTTT. This translates into CASSPAGQGALDTEAFF.

J is TRBJ2-7 and V is TRBV4-1, with D perhaps TRBD1 or TRBD2 (5 bases each). Looked up from germline, CDR1 is MGHRA and CDR2 is YSYEKL. The length of the CDR3 is 15 residues. V lost 3 bases and J lost 5, with 17 bases in between. Here the CDR3 reads CASSHSPGTSHEQYF. The CDR3 bases are TGCGCCAGCAGCCATTCCCCCGGGACGTCCCACGAGCAGTACTTC.

This sequence joins TRBV20-1 and TRBJ2-7; D perhaps matches TRBD2 (6 bases). Deletions cut 5 bases from V and 2 bases from J, with 19 bases between. The germline V gene encodes CDR1 DFQATT and CDR2 SNEGSKA (reference sequence). This CDR3 spans 15 amino acids. The CDR3 bases are TGCAGTGCTTCTCCCTCAGATAGCGGAACCTACGAGCAGTACTTC. Encoded protein: CSASPSDSGTYEQYF.

This clonotype appeared a few times. The CDR3 region has the DNA TGTGCCAGCAGCGGGTTCCAGTCGAATGAGCAGTTCTTC. Protein product: CASSGFQSNEQFF. The V and J genes are TRBV9 and TRBJ2-1, with unresolved D. Per germline, CDR1 SGDLS and CDR2 YYNGEE. The CDR3 length is 13 residues. Trimming took off 3 bases at V and 7 bases at J, with 11 bases between the two ends.

Only a few counts were recorded for this clonotype. This chain connects TRBV5-1 to TRBJ1-1, with D unclear. Germline V CDR1 and CDR2: SGHRS, YFSETQ. V was shortened by 0 bases and J by 0 bases, with 6 bases between the two germline ends. This CDR3 contains 14 residues. In DNA, the CDR3 is TGCGCCAGCAGCTTGGCCGAAGTGAACACTGAAGCTTTCTTT. Its protein product is CASSLAEVNTEAFF.

The chain couples TRBV28 to TRBJ2-7; 7 bases agree with TRBD1. Trimming took 7 bases from V and 3 from J; bases not matched to a gene: 6. In germline, CDR1 is MDHEN, CDR2 SYDVKM. CDR3 length equals 13 residues. The CDR3 bases are TGTGCCAGCACCCCGACAGGGTACTACGAGCAGTACTTC. As protein: CASTPTGYYEQYF.

The CDR3 spells CASSHLGAVEQFF. The CDR3 nucleotides read TGTGCCAGCAGCCACCTGGGGGCGGTTGAGCAGTTCTTC. This sequence joins TRBV7-8 and TRBJ2-1, with a possible D match to TRBD1 (6 bases). The CDR3 is 13 residues long. CDR1 and CDR2 from the germline V gene are SGHVS and FQNEAQ. Trimming took off 5 bases at V and 9 bases at J, with 14 bases between the two ends.

The chain combines TRBV4-3 with TRBJ2-7, with 8 positions matching TRBD1. V gave up 0 bases and J gave up 7 bases; unmatched junction bases: 11. Germline-derived CDR1 and CDR2 are LGHNA and YSLEER. This CDR3 has 16 amino acids. This chain's CDR3 is CASSQDMSQGAWEQYF. Written as DNA, the CDR3 is TGCGCCAGCAGCCAAGATATGTCCCAGGGGGCATGGGAGCAGTACTTC.

This clonotype has just a few counts. The V and J genes are TRBV27 and TRBJ2-7; 7 bases map to TRBD1. CDR3 length: 14 amino acids. CDR1 MNHEY and CDR2 SMNVEV come from the germline V gene (reference sequence). V lost 0 bases, J lost 3 bases, and 2 bases stayed unmatched. CDR3 region: CASSLSNRGYEQYF. The CDR3 DNA reads TGTGCCAGCAGTTTATCAAACAGGGGCTACGAGCAGTACTTC.

The table lists this clonotype with many counts. The chain uses TRBV28 and TRBJ2-5, with a weak D call TRBD1 (5 bases). This CDR3 region has 16 residues. V gave up 6 bases and J gave up 3 bases, with 20 bases separating them. Germline lookup yields CDR1 MDHEN and CDR2 SYDVKM. The CDR3 DNA sequence: TGTGCCAGCAGAACCCCGCAAGTGTTGGACAAAGAGACCCAGTACTTC. Translated: CASRTPQVLDKETQYF.

This clonotype was found a few times. CDR3 DNA sequence: TGTGCCAGCAGCTTAGGACCGACGGGACAGTTCTCTGGGGCCAACGTCCTGACTTTC. Protein: CASSLGPTGQFSGANVLTF. The chain joins TRBV11-1 to TRBJ2-6, with 7 bases that match TRBD1. J was trimmed by 0 bases and V by 1 base; bases with no gene match: 9. CDR1 and CDR2 (germline): SGHAT, FQDESV (reference sequence). This CDR3 comprises 19 residues.

This chain connects TRBV20-1 to TRBJ1-3; no clear D gene. The V end lost 1 base, the J end lost 0 bases, and 7 bases lay between the germline ends. The CDR3 contains 14 residues. Germline CDR1 DFQATT, CDR2 SNEGSKA (reference sequence). This CDR3 is CSARANSSGNTIYF. CDR3 coding DNA: TGCAGTGCTAGAGCCAATAGCTCTGGAAACACCATATATTTT.

The chain uses TRBV7-3 and TRBJ2-1, with 7 bases fitting TRBD2. The CDR3 has 15 residues. The V gene end was trimmed by 2 bases and the J gene end by 5 bases; junction bases not matched to a gene: 6. Per germline, CDR1 SGHTA and CDR2 FQGTGA. CDR3 nucleotide sequence: TGTGCCAGCAGCTTAGGGACGGGGGGAAACAATGAGCAGTTCTTC. Encoded protein: CASSLGTGGNNEQFF.

This clonotype was found a few times. The chain recombines TRBV18 with TRBJ1-2, with D uncertain. Germline-derived CDR1 and CDR2 are KGHSH and LQKENI. V was pared by 0 bases and J by 4 bases, with 15 bases between. The CDR3 is made up of 16 amino acids. CDR3 residues: CASSPPGRGPAYGYTF. The CDR3 region has the DNA TGTGCCAGCTCACCACCGGGTAGAGGGCCAGCCTATGGCTACACCTTC.

The genes are TRBV12-3 or TRBV12-4 and TRBJ1-2; D gene ambiguous. There are 13 residues in the CDR3. With 0 bases removed from V and 8 bases from J, the gap between germline ends came to 10 bases. CDR3 protein: CASSLAVGIGYTF. The DNA of the CDR3 is TGTGCCAGCAGTTTAGCGGTGGGCATCGGCTACACCTTC.

This chain uses TRBV27 with TRBJ2-3; 10 nucleotides match TRBD2. The CDR3 has 17 residues. Germline V lookup: CDR1 MNHEY, CDR2 SMNVEV (reference sequence). The V gene end was trimmed by 2 bases and the J gene end by 5 bases; junction bases not matched to a gene: 10. This chain's CDR3 is CASSLLAGEKGGDTQYF. CDR3 DNA: TGTGCCAGCAGTTTACTAGCGGGAGAGAAGGGTGGAGATACGCAGTATTTT.

The CDR3: CASSNRNGYTF. The CDR3 DNA is TGTGCCAGCAGCAACAGGAATGGCTACACCTTC. The chain is built from TRBV7-8 and TRBJ1-2; tentative D call: TRBD1 (5 bases). From germline, CDR1 is SGHVS and CDR2 FQNEAQ. V was pared by 5 bases and J by 6 bases, with 7 bases between. The CDR3 spans 11 residues.

This clonotype was detected a few times. V is TRBV6-1 and J is TRBJ1-2; a possible D gene is TRBD1 (6 bases). The germline V gene encodes CDR1 MNHNS and CDR2 SASEGT. This CDR3 comprises 14 residues. Trimming took off 10 bases at V and 0 bases at J, with 15 bases between the two ends. CDR3 loop: CAIGDTDANYGYTF. For the CDR3, the DNA is TGTGCCATAGGGGACACCGACGCTAACTATGGCTACACCTTC.

This clonotype was observed a handful of times. V gene TRBV21-1 combines with J gene TRBJ1-6; no check of the table's D call, TRBD1, against the DNA was made. TRBV21-1 corresponds to a pseudogene. The CDR3 runs to 17 residues. For the CDR3, the DNA is TGTGCCAGCAGCAGTAGAGGGACAGACGCCGATAATTCACCCCTCCACTTT. Translating it yields CASSSRGTDADNSPLHF.